This T cell receptor (beta chain) was profiled in a study of cytomegalovirus exposure and HLA in healthy donors. The PCR ran on 60 Vbeta and 13 Jbeta primers. Assay used: immunoSEQ multiplex PCR; TCRdb lists only in-frame clones, some missing. The sample comprises fewer than 250,000 clones, approximately 83% of which are singletons, and about 0.77% rests with the top ten. CDR1 SNHLY and CDR2 FYNNEI come from the germline V gene. Trimming cost V 6 bases and J 0 bases; bases outside gene matches: 6. The CDR3 loop spans 15 amino acids. The chain links TRBV2 to TRBJ2-3; TRBD1 matches at 7 bases. The source of this sequence is a boy aged 2-15 years in good health and CMV-seronegative. Sample: PBMCs. DNA of the CDR3: TGTGCCAGCAGGAGGACAGGCCTTAGCACAGATACGCAGTATTTT. It translates to CASRRTGLSTDTQYF. The variable domain in full, completed from reference TRBV2 and TRBJ2-3, reads EPEVTQTPSHQVTQMGQEVILRCVPISNHLYFYWYRQILGQKVEFLVSFYNNEISEKSEIFDDQFSVERPDGSNFTLKIRSTKLEDSAMYFCASRRTGLSTDTQYFGPGTRLTVL.